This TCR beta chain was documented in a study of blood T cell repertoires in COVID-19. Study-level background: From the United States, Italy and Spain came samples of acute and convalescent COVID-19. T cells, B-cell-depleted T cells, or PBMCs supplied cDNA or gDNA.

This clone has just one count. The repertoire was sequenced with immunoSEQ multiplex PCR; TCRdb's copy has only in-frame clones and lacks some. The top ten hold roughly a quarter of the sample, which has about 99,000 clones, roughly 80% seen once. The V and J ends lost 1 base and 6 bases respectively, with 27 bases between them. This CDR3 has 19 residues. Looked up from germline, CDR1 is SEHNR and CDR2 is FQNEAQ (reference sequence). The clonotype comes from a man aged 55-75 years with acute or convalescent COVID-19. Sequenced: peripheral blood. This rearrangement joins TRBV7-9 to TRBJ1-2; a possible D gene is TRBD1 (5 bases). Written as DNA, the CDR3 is TGTGCCAGCAGCTTAGTGCCCTACACCCAAACGGGTGGCAGGGATGGCTACACCTTC. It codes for CASSLVPYTQTGGRDGYTF.